The sequence of this T cell receptor (beta chain) was determined in a study of neoadjuvant nivolumab and ipilimumab in lung cancer. Study overall: The combination arm added day-1 ipilimumab 1 mg/kg to nivolumab 3 mg/kg on days 1, 15, 29. Study-wide points: From pretherapy to surgery, tumor richness and clonality rose with dual therapy. TCR richness and clonality were higher in tumors than adjacent uninvolved lung. TCR clonality did not significantly correlate with pathologic tumor regression.

This table comes from immunoSEQ multiplex PCR, and its TCRdb copy is limited to in-frame clones, with some not included. Of 15,000 to 20,000 clones listed, about 90% are singletons. With regard to this clone: Its antigen remains unidentified.

The CDR3 covers 14 residues. Germline values: CDR1 KGHSH, CDR2 LQKENI. The V gene end was trimmed by 3 bases and the J gene end by 4 bases; junction bases not matched to a gene: 4. Sequencing was performed on peripheral blood, taken before neoadjuvant nivolumab, alone or with ipilimumab. The TCR comes from an adult with non-small cell lung cancer. V and J are TRBV18 and TRBJ2-3; 7 nucleotides line up with TRBD2. In nucleotides, the CDR3 is TGTGCCAGCTCACCCGGACTAGATGCAGATACGCAGTATTTT. As protein: CASSPGLDADTQYF. The full variable domain, completed using reference TRBV18 and TRBJ2-3, is NAGVMQNPRHLVRRRGQEARLRCSPMKGHSHVYWYRQLPEEGLKFMVYLQKENIIDESGMPKERFSAEFPKEGPSILRIQQVVRGDSAAYFCASSPGLDADTQYFGPGTRLTVL.